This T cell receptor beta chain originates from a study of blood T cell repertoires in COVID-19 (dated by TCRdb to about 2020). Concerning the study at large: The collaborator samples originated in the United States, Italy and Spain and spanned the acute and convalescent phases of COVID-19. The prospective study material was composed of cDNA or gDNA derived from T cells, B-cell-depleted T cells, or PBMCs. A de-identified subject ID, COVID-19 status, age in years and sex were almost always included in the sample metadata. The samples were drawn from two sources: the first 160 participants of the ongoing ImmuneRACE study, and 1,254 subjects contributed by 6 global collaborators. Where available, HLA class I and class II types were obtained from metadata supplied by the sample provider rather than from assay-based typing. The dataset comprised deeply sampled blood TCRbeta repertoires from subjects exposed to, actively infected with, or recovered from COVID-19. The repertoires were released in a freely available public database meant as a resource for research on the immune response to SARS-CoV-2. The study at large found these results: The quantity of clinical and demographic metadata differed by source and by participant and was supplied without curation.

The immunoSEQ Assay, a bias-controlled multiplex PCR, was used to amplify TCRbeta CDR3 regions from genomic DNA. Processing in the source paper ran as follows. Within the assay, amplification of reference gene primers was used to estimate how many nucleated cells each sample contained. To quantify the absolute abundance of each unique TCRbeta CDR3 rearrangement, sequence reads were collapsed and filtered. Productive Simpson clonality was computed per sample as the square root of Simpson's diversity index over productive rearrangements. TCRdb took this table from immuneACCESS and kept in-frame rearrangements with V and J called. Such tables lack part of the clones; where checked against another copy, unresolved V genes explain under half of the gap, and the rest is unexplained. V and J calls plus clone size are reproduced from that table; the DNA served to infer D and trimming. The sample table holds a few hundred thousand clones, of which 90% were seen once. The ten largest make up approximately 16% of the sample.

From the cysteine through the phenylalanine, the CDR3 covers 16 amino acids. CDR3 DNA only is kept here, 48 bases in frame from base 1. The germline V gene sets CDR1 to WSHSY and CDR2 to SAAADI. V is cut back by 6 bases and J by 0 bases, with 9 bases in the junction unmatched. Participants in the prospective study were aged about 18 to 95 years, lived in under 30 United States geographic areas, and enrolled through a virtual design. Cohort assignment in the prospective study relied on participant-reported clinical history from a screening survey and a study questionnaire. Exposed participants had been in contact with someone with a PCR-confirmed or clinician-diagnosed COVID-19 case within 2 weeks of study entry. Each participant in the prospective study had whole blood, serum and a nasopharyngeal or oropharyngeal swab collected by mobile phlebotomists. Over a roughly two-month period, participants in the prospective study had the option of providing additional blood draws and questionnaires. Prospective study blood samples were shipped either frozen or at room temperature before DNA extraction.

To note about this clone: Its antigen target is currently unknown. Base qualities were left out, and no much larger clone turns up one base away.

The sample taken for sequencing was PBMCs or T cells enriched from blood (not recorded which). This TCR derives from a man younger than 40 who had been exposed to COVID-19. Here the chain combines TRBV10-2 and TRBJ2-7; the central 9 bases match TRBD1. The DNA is TGCGCCAGCAGCGATCCCGGGACAGGGAGCTCCTACGAGCAGTACTTC. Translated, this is CASSDPGTGSSYEQYF.